The 23 T cell receptor beta chains below were found in one sample sequenced in a study of OX40 agonist ivuxolimab in advanced cancers. TCRdb's copy holds only in-frame clones and misses some; the assay was immunoSEQ multiplex PCR. In the table there are roughly 52,000 clones, approximately 80% of which are singletons. The sample in question was CD4+ or CD8+ T cells sorted from blood, obtained in a trial of the OX40 agonist ivuxolimab. These TCRs come from an adult with an advanced solid tumor such as melanoma, head and neck, liver or kidney cancer.

V is TRBV10-3 and J is TRBJ1-2, with D unclear. V lost 6 bases and J lost 2, with 16 bases in between. CDR1 is ENHRY and CDR2 is SYGVKD in the germline V gene. This CDR3 comprises 15 residues. This CDR3 reads CAIRPSIGKNYGYTF. The CDR3 DNA reads as TGTGCCATCAGACCCTCCATAGGGAAGAACTATGGCTACACCTTC.

The gene calls are TRBV6-1 and TRBJ2-1; 9 bases match TRBD1. CDR3 length: 16 amino acids. Germline trimming cut 4 bases from V and 0 bases from J; bases unmatched to any gene: 4. Germline-derived CDR1 and CDR2 are MNHNS and SASEGT. The CDR3 loop is CASSADRGSSYNEQFF. The CDR3 DNA sequence: TGTGCCAGCAGTGCAGACAGGGGGAGCTCCTACAATGAGCAGTTCTTC.

The chain has TRBV27 and TRBJ2-7; weak D call: TRBD1 (5 bases). The CDR3 has 15 residues. V lost 5 bases and J lost 2, with 16 bases in between. Germline V CDR1 and CDR2: MNHEY, SMNVEV (reference sequence). The CDR3 reads CASSGGGRAPYEQYF. CDR3 DNA: TGTGCCAGCAGTGGTGGTGGCAGGGCTCCCTACGAGCAGTACTTC.

The genes are TRBV19 and TRBJ2-5, with 14 positions matching TRBD2. The V gene end was trimmed by 5 bases and the J gene end by 5 bases; junction bases not matched to a gene: 7. In germline, CDR1 is LNHDA, CDR2 SQIVND (reference sequence). The length of the CDR3 is 16 residues. The CDR3 bases are TGTGCCAGTAGTCTCGGACTAGCGGGGGGAGGGGAGACCCAGTACTTC. Its translation: CASSLGLAGGGETQYF.

This chain links TRBV27 with TRBJ2-3; the D gene is possibly TRBD2 (6 bases). With 5 bases removed from V and 0 bases from J, the gap between germline ends came to 21 bases. This CDR3 is 18 amino acids long. Germline CDR1 and CDR2: MNHEY and SMNVEV (reference sequence). CDR3 in amino acids: CASSPSGTPGRSTDTQYF. The DNA of the CDR3 is TGTGCCAGCAGTCCTTCCGGGACCCCTGGGAGGAGCACAGATACGCAGTATTTT.

The sample holds a few counts of this clone. J is TRBJ2-5 and V is TRBV5-1; D is possibly TRBD1 (6 bases). The CDR3 covers 13 residues. The germline V and J ends were trimmed by 3 bases and 4 bases, with 10 bases remaining between them. Per the germline V gene, CDR1 is SGHRS and CDR2 is YFSETQ. Here the CDR3 DNA reads TGCGCCAGCAGCTCCACAGGGTCAGAGACCCAGTACTTC. Translated, it gives CASSSTGSETQYF.

The genes are TRBV6-6 and TRBJ1-2; TRBD1 matches 7 bases. The CDR3 covers 16 residues. CDR1 and CDR2 from the germline V gene are MNHNY and SVGAGI (reference sequence). V lost 6 bases, J lost 4 bases, and 14 bases stayed unmatched. The CDR3 sequence is CASSPTGAPFPYGYTF. The CDR3 bases are TGTGCCAGCAGCCCCACAGGGGCCCCCTTCCCCTATGGCTACACCTTC.

The chain is built from TRBV7-2 and TRBJ2-7, with a possible D match to TRBD1 (5 bases). This CDR3 comprises 14 residues. Trimming removed 2 bases from V and 0 bases from J, with 8 bases in between. Germline CDR1 SGHTA, CDR2 FQGNSA. The CDR3 is CASSLLQDSYEQYF. CDR3 coding DNA: TGTGCCAGCAGCTTATTACAGGACTCCTACGAGCAGTACTTC.

About this clone itself: This may stem from a read error, because a much larger clone lies one nucleotide away. This sample includes further DNA sequences coding for the same CDR3. The CDR3 sequence: CASSERTGRTEAFF. CDR3 sequence (DNA): TGTGCCAGCAGTGAGCGGACAGGGCGCACCGAAGCTTTCTTT. This chain links TRBV2 with TRBJ1-1; TRBD1 agrees at 8 bases. V lost 3 bases and J lost 8; bases outside the gene matches: 8. CDR1 SNHLY and CDR2 FYNNEI come from the germline V gene. The CDR3 consists of 14 residues.

The chain couples TRBV5-1 to TRBJ1-4; D is ambiguous. Trimming stripped 1 base from V and 8 bases from J, with 12 bases between. Germline loops: CDR1 SGHRS, CDR2 YFSETQ. The CDR3 sequence is 14 residues long. The CDR3 region is CASSLRGSGEKLFF. The DNA for the CDR3 is TGCGCCAGCAGCTTGAGAGGGAGCGGCGAAAAACTGTTTTTT.

The chain joins TRBV29-1 to TRBJ2-5, with D tentatively TRBD2 (7 bases). CDR3 length: 13 residues. Germline-derived CDR1 and CDR2 are SQVTM and ANQGSEA. V lost 4 bases and J 7 bases, leaving 16 bases between the germline ends. The CDR3 region has the DNA TGCAGCGTTGTAGGGGGGGGACGGGTGACCCAGTACTTC. As protein: CSVVGGGRVTQYF.

Note on this clone: Other nucleotide sequences from this sample produce the same CDR3. The chain is built from TRBV9 and TRBJ2-3, with TRBD1 as a possible D gene (6 bases). The germline V and J ends were trimmed by 0 bases and 1 base, with 9 bases remaining between them. Germline lookup yields CDR1 SGDLS and CDR2 YYNGEE. CDR3 size: 15 residues. The chain's CDR3 is CASSVEQGRTDTQYF. CDR3 DNA: TGTGCCAGCAGCGTAGAACAGGGACGCACAGATACGCAGTATTTT.

There are a few counts of this clone. The chain is built from TRBV10-2 and TRBJ2-1, with a weak D call TRBD2 (6 bases). V lost 3 bases and J lost 4, with 13 bases in between. The length of the CDR3 is 15 residues. Germline V gene lookup returns CDR1 WSHSY and CDR2 SAAADI. The CDR3 sequence: CASSEPAGLYNEQFF. The CDR3 DNA follows: TGCGCCAGCAGTGAACCAGCGGGCTTATACAATGAGCAGTTCTTC.

In this sample, this clone turned up once. The CDR3 reads CASLRHEQYF. The CDR3 nucleotides are TGTGCCAGCTTAAGGCACGAGCAGTACTTC. This chain joins TRBV6-5 and TRBJ2-7; no clear D. Trimming shortened V by 8 bases and J by 5 bases, and 7 bases separated the two germline ends. CDR1 and CDR2 (germline): MNHEY, SVGAGI. The CDR3 loop spans 10 amino acids.

The chain uses TRBV21-1 and TRBJ2-2; whether TRBD1, the table's D call, matches the DNA was not checked. TRBV21-1 is termed a pseudogene. The CDR3 length is 14 residues. The CDR3 is CASKQGNHTGELFF. DNA for the CDR3: TGTGCCAGCAAGCAGGGGAACCACACCGGGGAGCTGTTTTTT.

The rearrangement joins TRBV10-1 to TRBJ2-3; possible D gene TRBD2, 5 bases. Trimming cost V 6 bases and J 1 base, with 11 bases left between them. This CDR3 has 14 residues. Germline V gene lookup returns CDR1 WNHNN and CDR2 SYGVQD (reference sequence). The CDR3 reads CASSAGWGTDTQYF. For the CDR3, the DNA is TGCGCCAGCAGCGCGGGTTGGGGCACAGATACGCAGTATTTT.

This clone has only one observation. The chain combines TRBV6-6 with TRBJ2-2; D remains unclear. This CDR3 comprises 11 residues. Trimming took 2 bases from V and 6 from J, leaving 1 base between them. The germline CDR1 and CDR2 sequences are MNHNY and SVGAGI (reference sequence). The CDR3 nucleotides read TGTGCCAGCAGTTACCCCGGGGAGCTGTTTTTT. It translates to CASSYPGELFF.

By sample fraction, this clone is medium-sized. CDR3 bases: TGCGCCAGCAGTAGAGGGGGGGGCAGCTCCTACAATGAGCAGTTCTTC. Translated: CASSRGGGSSYNEQFF. The V gene is TRBV10-1, the J gene TRBJ2-1; D possibly corresponds to TRBD2 (7 bases). The CDR3 spans 16 residues. Trimming took off 5 bases at V and 0 bases at J, with 14 bases between the two ends. Germline loops: CDR1 WNHNN, CDR2 SYGVQD (reference sequence).

This clone was seen just once. V is TRBV19 and J is TRBJ1-2; maybe TRBD1 (5 bases). The germline V gene encodes CDR1 LNHDA and CDR2 SQIVND (reference sequence). The V end lost 8 bases, the J end lost 8 bases, and 21 bases lay between the germline ends. The CDR3 length is 14 residues. In DNA form, the CDR3 reads TGTGCCAGTCGGCTGCGGGGAGGGGAAGGAGGCTACACCTTC. Residues: CASRLRGGEGGYTF.

The chain joins TRBV5-1 to TRBJ2-7; D gene uncertain. Trimming removed 2 bases from V and 5 bases from J, with 8 bases in between. Germline CDR1 and CDR2: SGHRS and YFSETQ. This CDR3 is built from 12 residues. Written as DNA, the CDR3 is TGCGCCAGCAGCTTTATGTTCGACGAGCAGTACTTC. This encodes CASSFMFDEQYF.

This chain connects TRBV7-3 to TRBJ2-3; D is possibly TRBD2 (6 bases). The CDR3 runs 16 residues. Looked up from germline, CDR1 is SGHTA and CDR2 is FQGTGA. Trimming took off 8 bases at V and 4 bases at J, with 22 bases between the two ends. DNA of the CDR3: TGTGCCAGCGGACTGGGTGGAGGGGCCGCTGCAGATACGCAGTATTTT. Translating gives CASGLGGGAAADTQYF.

This chain joins TRBV5-1 and TRBJ2-4; a weak D match, TRBD1 (6 bases). Trimming shortened V by 0 bases and J by 8 bases, and 6 bases separated the two germline ends. This CDR3 spans 12 amino acids. Germline-derived CDR1 and CDR2 are SGHRS and YFSETQ. The CDR3 loop reads CASSLEGDIQYF. The DNA for the CDR3 is TGCGCCAGCAGCTTGGAGGGGGACATTCAGTACTTC.

This rearrangement joins TRBV5-1 to TRBJ2-5; TRBD1 might be the D (6 bases). CDR3 length: 15 amino acids. The germline V and J ends were trimmed by 3 bases and 5 bases, with 17 bases remaining between them. Germline V gives CDR1 SGHRS, CDR2 YFSETQ. The CDR3 loop reads CASSSTPTGWETQYF. The CDR3, as DNA: TGCGCCAGCAGCTCGACCCCTACAGGGTGGGAGACCCAGTACTTC.